This is a list of T cell receptor beta chains from one sample in a study of blood T cell repertoires in COVID-19. TCRdb's copy holds only in-frame clones and misses some; the assay was immunoSEQ multiplex PCR. The data contain about 230,000 clones, 65% to 90% of them singletons. Sequencing was carried out using peripheral blood. Receptors were obtained from a man in his fifties or sixties with COVID-19, enrolled during active disease. Both conserved end residues are part of each CDR3. The D gene is left open where the match is weak. For some rows the clone size is stated as once, few or many, or as a class when expanded; others skip it.

cdr3_nt cdr3_aa d_call clone_size j_call v_call
TGTGCCAGCAGCTCGACCGGGACAAGGAATGGCTACACCTTC CASSSTGTRNGYTF . . TRBJ1-2 TRBV5-4
TGCGCCAGCAGCCTTCCCGAACCGGGACAAAAAGGGGCCACTGAAGCTTTCTTT CASSLPEPGQKGATEAFF . . TRBJ1-1 TRBV5-1
TGTGCCAGCCGCGATCGCTATGGCTACACCTTC CASRDRYGYTF . . TRBJ1-2 TRBV12-3/TRBV12-4
TGTGCCAGCAGCCAGGGGACAGGGGACTACGAGCAGTACTTC CASSQGTGDYEQYF TRBD1 . TRBJ2-7 TRBV11-2
TGCGCCAGCAGTGAGGCTAGCCGGAGGTACGAGCAGTACTTC CASSEASRRYEQYF . . TRBJ2-7 TRBV10-1
TGTGCCAGCAGCGACAGGGCTGGGGCCAACGTCCTGACTTTC CASSDRAGANVLTF TRBD1 . TRBJ2-6 TRBV2
TGTGCCAGCAGTCCCGGGACAGGGTATTCACCCCTCCACTTT CASSPGTGYSPLHF TRBD1 . TRBJ1-6 TRBV27
TGTGCCAGCAGTTTTCCGGGACAAGGCACTGAAGCTTTCTTT CASSFPGQGTEAFF . . TRBJ1-1 TRBV2
TGTGCCAGCAGCGCGGTCTGGGGGAGCGGGAGCGCGGACACCGGGGAGCTGTTTTTT CASSAVWGSGSADTGELFF TRBD2 once TRBJ2-2 TRBV9
TGTGCCAGCAGGGATGGACAGGGGGTTTCACCCCTCCACTTT CASRDGQGVSPLHF TRBD1 few TRBJ1-6 TRBV5-4
TGTGCCAGCAGCTTGCGGGGTCCCCGCACTAGCACAGATACGCAGTATTTT CASSLRGPRTSTDTQYF . . TRBJ2-3 TRBV7-2
TGTGCCAGCATCAGGACTAGCGGGAGCTATCCTCTCCAAGAGACCCAGTACTTC CASIRTSGSYPLQETQYF TRBD2 . TRBJ2-5 TRBV2
TGTGCCAGCAGCTTAGGGGGCGCTGGGAACACTGAAGCTTTCTTT CASSLGGAGNTEAFF . . TRBJ1-1 TRBV11-3
TGCGCCAGCAGTAACGAGCCGCCCCAGCATTTT CASSNEPPQHF . . TRBJ1-5 TRBV23-1
TGTGCCAGCAGTCCCCGGACAGGGGGTGGCAATGAGCAGTTCTTC CASSPRTGGGNEQFF TRBD1 . TRBJ2-1 TRBV6-5
TGTGCCATCAGTGAGTTCCCGGGACAGGAGAGGTATGGCTACACCTTC CAISEFPGQERYGYTF TRBD1 . TRBJ1-2 TRBV10-3
TGTGCCAGCAGTGACCGGGGAATCGGGGAGCTGTTTTTT CASSDRGIGELFF . . TRBJ2-2 TRBV6-4
TGCGCCAGCAGCTTGGATGCTAGCGGGACCCAAGAGACCCAGTACTTC CASSLDASGTQETQYF TRBD2 . TRBJ2-5 TRBV5-1
TGTGCCAGCACCTCAGCGGGGGGGTTCTATGGCTACACCTTC CASTSAGGFYGYTF . . TRBJ1-2 TRBV27
TGTGCCAGCAGTTTAGGAGGGTTAACTGAAGCTTTCTTT CASSLGGLTEAFF . once TRBJ1-1 TRBV28
TGTGCCAGTAGTCGCGGGGTTCAGCGGTCCGAGCAGTACTTC CASSRGVQRSEQYF . . TRBJ2-7 TRBV19
TGTGCCAGTAGTATAATGGCCTCTGGGGCCAACGTCCTGACTTTC CASSIMASGANVLTF . . TRBJ2-6 TRBV19
TGCGCCAGCAGCTACGGGGGGGATACCTACGAGCAGTACTTC CASSYGGDTYEQYF TRBD2 . TRBJ2-7 TRBV5-1
TGTGCCAGTAGTATCCTTAGCGGGAGTAGCAATGAGCAGTTCTTC CASSILSGSSNEQFF TRBD2 . TRBJ2-1 TRBV19
TGTGCCACGACAGGGTCCACCGGGGAGCTGTTTTTT CATTGSTGELFF TRBD1 . TRBJ2-2 TRBV10-3
TGTGCCAGCAGTGAACGGGGTGAGCATGAAAAACTGTTTTTT CASSERGEHEKLFF . . TRBJ1-4 TRBV6-1
TGTGCCAGTAGTCCGACAGGGATAGGAAACTATGGCTACACCTTC CASSPTGIGNYGYTF TRBD1 . TRBJ1-2 TRBV19
TGCAGCGCGGGGACAGACTCCTACGAGCAGTACTTC CSAGTDSYEQYF TRBD1 . TRBJ2-7 TRBV29-1
TGTGCCAGCAGTTACGAGCAGCGCTACGAGCAGTACTTC CASSYEQRYEQYF . . TRBJ2-7 TRBV6-2/TRBV6-3
TGTGCCACCAGCAGAGGCCGCAGGGGGCTTTTGTCCGAGCAGTACTTC CATSRGRRGLLSEQYF TRBD1 . TRBJ2-7 TRBV15
TGTGCCAGCAGCTTAGATGCGGGGGCACTCACCGGGGAGCTGTTTTTT CASSLDAGALTGELFF . . TRBJ2-2 TRBV7-2
TGTGCCTCCGGGGGAGGGGTAGGGTACCAAGAGACCCAGTACTTC CASGGGVGYQETQYF TRBD2 . TRBJ2-5 TRBV10-3
TGTGCCAGCAGTTCCACCCCAGCCACAGGGGGCTGGAGCTATGGCTACACCTTC CASSSTPATGGWSYGYTF TRBD1 . TRBJ1-2 TRBV27
TGCGCCAGCAGCAGCACCACCGGCAAAAACATTCAGTACTTC CASSSTTGKNIQYF . . TRBJ2-4 TRBV5-1
TGTGCCAGCAGCTTCGGACAGAGCACAGATACGCAGTATTTT CASSFGQSTDTQYF . . TRBJ2-3 TRBV7-9
TGTGCCAGCAGCCTAACCTCAGGCTCCGGGGAGCTGTTTTTT CASSLTSGSGELFF . . TRBJ2-2 TRBV5-4
TGTGCCAGCAAACGGGACAGCACAGCCTACGAGCAGTACTTC CASKRDSTAYEQYF TRBD1 . TRBJ2-7 TRBV6-5
TGCGCCAGCAGCTTAGGGACAGAGGGCTACACCTTC CASSLGTEGYTF TRBD1 . TRBJ1-2 TRBV5-1
TGCAGCACTACAGGGGAGTTGAACACTGAAGCTTTCTTT CSTTGELNTEAFF TRBD1 . TRBJ1-1 TRBV29-1
TGTGCCAGCAGCGTAGGGGAGGTAGGGCCGGCCAAAAACATTCAGTACTTC CASSVGEVGPAKNIQYF . . TRBJ2-4 TRBV9
TGTGCCAGCAGTTACAGAGGGGACATGAACACTGAAGCTTTCTTT CASSYRGDMNTEAFF . . TRBJ1-1 TRBV6-5
TGTGCCAGTAGGGAAAAAGGGGGGGATTATAGCAATCAGCCCCAGCATTTT CASREKGGDYSNQPQHF . . TRBJ1-5 TRBV19
TGCGCCAGCAGTGATAGGAGCGGGGGAATCACAGATACGCAGTATTTT CASSDRSGGITDTQYF TRBD2 . TRBJ2-3 TRBV10-1
TGTGCCAGCAGCCAAGTGGTTAGCGGGAGGGCCACGCAGTATTTT CASSQVVSGRATQYF TRBD2 once TRBJ2-3 TRBV3-1/TRBV3-2
TGTGCCAGCAGTTTTGGGGGCCCAGATACGCAGTATTTT CASSFGGPDTQYF . . TRBJ2-3 TRBV27
TGCGCCAGCAGCTTGGAACAGCCGGGGGTTGATGGCTACACCTTC CASSLEQPGVDGYTF . . TRBJ1-2 TRBV5-1
TGTGCCAGCAGTTACTCGATGATCCGCGGGGCTTGGGAGCAGTACTTC CASSYSMIRGAWEQYF . . TRBJ2-7 TRBV6-6
TGTGCCAGCAGCTTAATAGCGGGAGGGGTTCAGTACTTC CASSLIAGGVQYF TRBD2 . TRBJ2-4 TRBV7-3
TGCGCCAGCAGCTTCGCTGGGACAGGGATTGGAGAGCAGTACTTC CASSFAGTGIGEQYF TRBD1 . TRBJ2-7 TRBV5-1
TGTGCCACCATTGAGCCGACAGGGCGGGTTAGCAATCAGCCCCAGCATTTT CATIEPTGRVSNQPQHF TRBD1 . TRBJ1-5 TRBV24-1
TGTGCTAGTGGTTTGATCTTAGCGGGAGGGCCGGCAGATACGCAGTATTTT CASGLILAGGPADTQYF TRBD2 . TRBJ2-3 TRBV12-5
TGTGCCAGCTCCGGGGTGAGCACCGGGGAGCTGTTTTTT CASSGVSTGELFF . once TRBJ2-2 TRBV18
TGTGCCAGCAGCCAAGACCCGGGACTCCTCGGCGAGCAGTACTTC CASSQDPGLLGEQYF . . TRBJ2-7 TRBV14
TGTGCCAGCAGCCAAGGGGCGAACACTGAAGCTTTCTTT CASSQGANTEAFF . . TRBJ1-1 TRBV3-1/TRBV3-2